This T cell receptor (beta chain) was identified during a study of shared clonotypes between healthy human individuals. Background on the study: Each donor's CD4 naive and CD4 memory cells filled three plates apiece, CD8 naive two, and CD8 memory one. Study-wide results and caveats: What naive subsets generally showed was a larger estimated richness than memory subsets showed. Non-shared clonotypes were found to have lower generation probabilities than the clonotypes that were shared by all four of the sorted-subset donors.

This table comes from immunoSEQ multiplex PCR, and its TCRdb copy is limited to in-frame clones, with some not included. The sample consists of roughly 680,000 clones, approximately 72% of them appearing once. A remark on this clone: Its cognate antigen is unknown.

The germline V and J ends were trimmed by 7 bases and 5 bases, with 11 bases remaining between them. Per the germline V gene, CDR1 is SNHLY and CDR2 is FYNNEI. CDR3 length: 12 residues. This TCR came from a young woman in good health. The chain combines TRBV2 with TRBJ2-5, with no clear D. The sample was memory CD4+ T cells sorted from blood. Subset described: CD45RA-negative fraction. CDR3 DNA sequence: TGTGCCAGCACGCCCTTGGGGGAGACCCAGTACTTC. Translated, it gives CASTPLGETQYF.